One and the same sample provided the 13 T cell receptor beta chains below, sequenced in a study of cytomegalovirus exposure and HLA in healthy donors. With 60 Vbeta and 13 Jbeta primers, the PCR was carried out. The protocol was immunoSEQ multiplex PCR, while the TCRdb copy is restricted to in-frame clones and leaves out a portion. In the table there are just over 150,000 clones, roughly 80% of which are singletons. The source material was PBMCs. These receptors were collected from a woman aged 25 to 45 in good health and CMV-seronegative.

This clone appeared a single time. The chain has TRBV6-5 and TRBJ1-2; D gene uncertain. The CDR3 is 15 amino acids. V gave up 6 bases and J gave up 1 base, with 15 bases separating them. Germline CDR1 is MNHEY and CDR2 is SVGAGI. CDR3 in amino acids: CASSHLEGSNYGYTF. CDR3 DNA: TGTGCCAGCAGCCACCTTGAAGGGAGTAACTATGGCTACACCTTC.

This clone appeared once. The chain recombines TRBV29-1 with TRBJ2-3, with D possibly matching TRBD2 (5 bases). The germline CDR1 and CDR2 sequences are SQVTM and ANQGSEA. The V and J ends lost 6 bases and 2 bases respectively, with 6 bases between them. CDR3 length equals 11 residues. In DNA, the CDR3 is TGCAGCGTCGGGATCACAGATACGCAGTATTTT. Translating gives CSVGITDTQYF.

For the CDR3, the DNA is TGTGCCAGCAGCTTCGTACAGGGGGCGAGGGAGCAGTACTTC. This translates into CASSFVQGAREQYF. This chain connects TRBV7-2 to TRBJ2-7, with 9 positions matching TRBD1. V shed 3 bases and J 7 bases; nucleotides not matched to a gene: 7. CDR1 SGHTA and CDR2 FQGNSA come from the germline V gene. The CDR3 has 14 residues.

This clone occurred a few times. The chain has TRBV6-6 and TRBJ1-4, with 11 positions matching TRBD1. In germline, CDR1 is MNHNY, CDR2 SVGAGI (reference sequence). J gave up 7 bases and V 4 bases, and 5 bases lay outside the gene matches. CDR3 length: 15 amino acids. The CDR3 DNA reads TGTGCCAGCAGTTTACCCGGGACAGGGGGTGAAAAACTGTTTTTT. This sequence encodes CASSLPGTGGEKLFF.

The chain links TRBV5-1 to TRBJ2-1; 8 bases align to TRBD2. J gave up 2 bases and V 4 bases, and 8 bases lay outside the gene matches. The CDR3 extends over 16 amino acids. Germline V gives CDR1 SGHRS, CDR2 YFSETQ. The CDR3 region is CASSLSPGLAYNEQFF. As DNA, the CDR3 is TGCGCCAGCAGCCTCAGTCCGGGACTAGCCTACAATGAGCAGTTCTTC.

The chain carries TRBV2 and TRBJ2-2; possibly TRBD1 for D (6 bases). Germline V CDR1 and CDR2: SNHLY, FYNNEI. Trimming removed 7 bases at V and 0 bases at J, with 9 bases between. The length of the CDR3 is 14 residues. As DNA, the CDR3 is TGTGCCAGCAAAGGGGACACGAACACCGGGGAGCTGTTTTTT. Residues: CASKGDTNTGELFF. The full variable domain, rest sourced from reference TRBV2 and TRBJ2-2, is EPEVTQTPSHQVTQMGQEVILRCVPISNHLYFYWYRQILGQKVEFLVSFYNNEISEKSEIFDDQFSVERPDGSNFTLKIRSTKLEDSAMYFCASKGDTNTGELFFGEGSRLTVL.

In this sample, this clone turned up a few times. This rearrangement joins TRBV5-4 to TRBJ1-1; D call uncertain. Germline CDR1 reads SGHNT; CDR2 reads YYREEE (reference sequence). The CDR3 covers 16 residues. V lost 3 bases to trimming and J lost 2 bases, with 17 bases between them. The CDR3 region has the DNA TGTGCCAGCAGCTCCCCCAGCGTCGGGATTAACACTGAAGCTTTCTTT. Translation gives CASSSPSVGINTEAFF.

The chain joins TRBV6-5 to TRBJ1-5; D perhaps matches TRBD1 (5 bases). This CDR3 has 13 residues. V shed 4 bases and J shed 5 bases, with 9 bases lying between them. The germline gives CDR1 MNHEY, CDR2 SVGAGI. CDR3 region: CASSSDTYQPQHF. The CDR3 DNA sequence: TGTGCCAGCAGTTCGGACACGTATCAGCCCCAGCATTTT.

This clone has a handful of counts. The gene calls are TRBV2 and TRBJ2-3, with 9 bases matching TRBD1. Germline V gene sequence: CDR1 SNHLY, CDR2 FYNNEI. The CDR3 is 15 residues long. V lost 6 bases and J lost 1; bases outside the gene matches: 5. DNA of the CDR3: TGTGCCAGCAGCCTTCGACAGGGGGGCACAGATACGCAGTATTTT. Translating it yields CASSLRQGGTDTQYF.

J is TRBJ2-7 and V is TRBV10-3, with TRBD1 as a possible D gene (6 bases). Germline V gene lookup returns CDR1 ENHRY and CDR2 SYGVKD. The CDR3 is made up of 13 amino acids. Trimming removed 10 bases from V and 3 bases from J, with 16 bases in between. For the CDR3, the DNA is TGTGCCAACCACAGGGACCTTAACTACGAGCAGTACTTC. Translation: CANHRDLNYEQYF.

The chain couples TRBV27 to TRBJ1-1, with 8 bases matching TRBD1. Germline values: CDR1 MNHEY, CDR2 SMNVEV (reference sequence). V shed 5 bases, J shed 2 bases, and the junction held 7 bases outside the gene matches. The CDR3 consists of 15 residues. The CDR3 sequence is CASSIGQGVNTEAFF. The DNA of the CDR3 is TGTGCCAGCAGTATCGGACAGGGCGTAAACACTGAAGCTTTCTTT.

V and J are TRBV7-9 and TRBJ2-3; TRBD2 matches 11 bases. Germline lookup yields CDR1 SEHNR and CDR2 FQNEAQ (reference sequence). This CDR3 has 17 residues. J gave up 2 bases and V 7 bases, and 11 bases lay outside the gene matches. CDR3 in DNA: TGTGCCAGCATCAGACGGGGGACTAGCGGTTCCACAGATACGCAGTATTTT. Translating gives CASIRRGTSGSTDTQYF.

The rearrangement uses TRBV5-4 and TRBJ2-5; tentative D call: TRBD2 (6 bases). Trimming cost V 4 bases and J 5 bases, with 9 bases left between them. This CDR3 spans 12 amino acids. Per germline, CDR1 SGHNT and CDR2 YYREEE (reference sequence). The CDR3 region has the DNA TGTGCCAGCAGCGAGACTAGGGAGACCCAGTACTTC. Amino acids: CASSETRETQYF.